This T cell receptor beta chain appears in the sequencing data of a study of cytomegalovirus exposure and HLA in healthy donors (TCRdb year 2017). Study-level background: An earlier analysis of some 600 of the donors reported 250 to 350 Gb of sequence data and around 110 million unique TCR beta sequences obtained from about 170 million T cells. An early release covering 550 to 650 HLA-typed donors comprised 300 to 350 gigabases of sequencing data and about 90 million unique TCR sequences. Of the approximately 400 genotyped donors, around 81% fell in the genetic ancestry cluster associated with self-reported Caucasian donors. The aim of the study was to test whether cataloging public T cell receptors could identify signatures of past pathogen exposure. The T cell repertoires of 666 subjects were profiled by immunosequencing and related to cytomegalovirus serostatus. Along with the roughly 610-subject first cohort, a separate validation cohort of 120 different subjects was used. High-throughput TCR immunosequencing, statistical association of individual TCRs with disease status, and machine learning were combined to predict cytomegalovirus infection status. To study patterns of TCR occurrence, a later analysis re-analyzed previously published TCR beta repertoires from several hundred donors and added high-resolution HLA genotyping. Rather than using new phenotypic data, the later analysis identified candidate immune exposures from TCR beta sequences and from how often those sequences occurred across donors. An earlier analysis of approximately 500 of the donors applied high-throughput TCR beta sequencing to assess whether each TCR beta V gene segment acted as functional or pseudogenic. Donor age, sex, ethnicity and CMV serostatus were compiled alongside the repertoire data. A later genetic analysis used genome-wide SNP genotypes for 398 of the 666 donors, treating that subset as a discovery cohort. All discovery cohort repertoires had been generated on a single sequencing platform. Class I and class II HLA loci were covered by the typing at four-digit resolution. The number of donors typed differed by locus, with about 629-630 for A, B, C, DRB1 and DQB1, more than 500 for DQA1, about 610 for DPA1, and some 450 for DPB1. Roughly five DR-DQ haplotypes were handled as single units for association and clustering because linkage in the cohort was strong. On average, roughly 240,000 unique TCR beta nucleotide sequences were sequenced per donor among about 400 genotyped donors of the cohort, with around 19% of those sequences being non-productive. What the research found in general, with its limitations: Three of the identified cytomegalovirus-associated TCR beta chains were confirmed in vitro to be specific for cytomegalovirus antigens. Because HLA typing was unavailable for some donors at each locus, only the typed subset was used in association tests. The presence/absence analyses assumed that sequencing depth was roughly uniform across donors, and that assumption may not be true. In a later analysis, about 16,000 TCR beta sequences were associated with specific HLA alleles at a false discovery rate of 0.05. Linkage disequilibrium might explain the correlated functional status among segregating V segments, but an unknown experimental factor could not be ruled out. In a later genetic analysis, a missense DCLRE1C variant was associated with V-gene and J-gene trimming of TCR beta chains, and the association was replicated in an independent cohort. In both the original and validation cohorts, the classifier was reported to diagnose cytomegalovirus status with high specificity and sensitivity. Compared with the approximately 670-donor mean, donors in an Asian-associated ancestry cluster had fewer N-insertions in productive TCRs, according to a later genetic analysis. A later analysis reported that several top co-occurrence clusters appeared linked to parvovirus B19, influenza, CMV and Epstein-Barr virus. A further reported finding was that TCR beta sequences accurately predicted the HLA-A and HLA-B alleles for most subjects in the first cohort. Most TCR sequences were observed very rarely across donors, whereas some public TCRs were present in many individuals. Compared with equally common non-associated chains, HLA-associated TCR beta chains in a later analysis were more clonally expanded and had lower generation probabilities. Only TCR beta chains were sequenced in this cohort, and the absence of alpha or paired-chain data limited detectable features. In the study, about 150 TCR beta chains were listed as associated with cytomegalovirus. Because counts were too low, seventeen rarely observed V segments, including chromosome 9 orphons, were excluded from the earlier analysis of around 590 of the donors. In a later analysis, most CMV-associated TCR beta chains were found to appear HLA-restricted, with HLA associations seemingly driven largely by CMV exposure. A cluster of highly shared sequence variants was judged likely to be a technical artifact of the sequencing pipeline. Immune exposure information for the cohort was limited to CMV serostatus. Strong co-occurrence of HLA alleles, especially DR and DQ, made assigning TCR associations to individual alleles difficult. In a later analysis, TCR association rates were found to vary across HLA loci, with the most associated TCRs seen for DRB1 alleles and the fewest for HLA-C alleles. In an earlier analysis of over 550 of the donors, most TCR beta V segments were observed in productive rearrangements about 90% or about 30% of the time, broadly matching IMGT annotations. The authors suggested that the approach could potentially be extended to other disease states and immunological phenotypes.

The cohort was made up of about 670 healthy bone marrow donors. Cohort members were all nominally healthy when sampled, although unrecorded immune exposures were likely present. The donor was CMV seronegative and was included in the group of several hundred seronegative cohort members. A peripheral blood sample was collected from each donor, and TCR beta sequencing was performed on peripheral blood mononuclear cells. Genomic DNA extraction from the blood cell samples was performed with the Qiagen DNeasy Blood Extraction Kit. The protocol used for the library was the immunoSEQ multiplex PCR assay. The multiplex PCR relied on a mix of 60 forward primers for TCR Vbeta segments and 13 reverse primers for TCR Jbeta segments. The CDR3 region of rearranged TCR beta genes was amplified from genomic DNA by a multiplex PCR assay. Amplified TCR beta libraries were sequenced as 87-base-pair reads on the Illumina HiSeq System. Under the source paper's analysis protocol: In a later analysis, 77 million or so unique TCR beta chains were counted across the 690 or so repertoires, and around 10 million of these chains were shared by at least two donors. Raw reads were error-corrected and collapsed into unique sequences with a nearest-neighbor algorithm that merged closely related sequences to remove PCR and sequencing errors. To assign V, D and J gene segments, CDR3 sequences were aligned to IMGT reference sequences. For a sequence to be retained, a match of at least six nucleotides to both a V gene segment and a J gene segment was required. A rearrangement counted as productive if the CDR3 had no stop codons and remained in frame with V and J, and every other rearrangement counted as non-productive. Following IMGT convention, CDR3 was defined as the stretch from the second conserved V-encoded cysteine up to the conserved J-encoded phenylalanine. The earlier analysis of about 640 of the donors excluded any sequence lacking an unambiguous match to a single V gene segment. An earlier analysis of 587 of the donors classified V segments as functional when productive rearrangements were above 56.7% and as segregating when the standard deviation between donors was above 5%. To diagnose cytomegalovirus status from the catalog of TCR beta chain sequences, a statistical classification framework was built. In a later analysis, V and J genes were assigned by comparing TCR nucleotide sequences against IMGT/GENE-DB human TR gene sequences. A later analysis assigned CDR3 sequences and most-parsimonious VDJ recombination scenarios with the TCRdist pipeline. In a later analysis, each TCR beta chain was defined by its CDR3 amino acid sequence together with its V-gene family, and reads lacking a unique V-gene family were excluded. In a later analysis, approximately 640 highly shared, low-generation-probability nucleotide sequences were removed to address suspected cross-contamination and a sequencing artifact. A later analysis calculated a clonal expansion index for each public chain from normalized within-repertoire ranks of inferred template counts. In a later analysis, generation probabilities were computed using a VDJ recombination model fitted to out-of-frame rearrangements, and the results were checked against IGoR. Hypergeometric tests were used in a later analysis to score TCR-TCR, TCR-HLA and TCR-CMV co-occurrence, with a repertoire-size bias correction applied to the TCR pairs. False discovery rates were estimated in a later analysis by permuting HLA or CMV assignments 20 times. A later analysis grouped co-occurring TCRs with DBSCAN, adding TCRdist sequence similarity when clustering within HLA-allele-positive subsets. Repertoires with fewer than 30,000 or more than 120,000 public chains were left out of co-occurrence clustering, as were several repertoires with anomalous nucleotide sharing. The source is immuneACCESS, and TCRdb retained only in-frame sequences with V and J called. Part of the clones is not carried over; for the studies checked, unresolved V genes explain less than half of this, and the remainder is unexplained. The V and J calls and clone size are taken from that table; D and trimming were inferred from the DNA. Recorded for this sample are some 56,000 clones; 80% of them occurred a single time. The ten largest make up under 4% of the sample.

In the case of this clone: Its antigen target is currently unknown. No much larger clone exists at a distance of one base, and base qualities are not known.

The TCR sequence derives from a woman aged 40 to 50 in good health and CMV-seronegative. Material for sequencing was PBMCs.

CDR3 reads: CASSLFEGLGDNEQFF. The nucleotide sequence is TGTGCCAGCAGTTTATTCGAGGGCCTCGGTGACAATGAGCAGTTCTTC. The V and J segments used are TRBV27 and TRBJ2-1; the D segment could be TRBD2, given 5 matching bases. At the junction V is shortened by 1 base and J by 5 bases, with 15 bases in between. Based on the germline V gene (reference sequence), the CDR1 and CDR2 sequences are MNHEY and SMNVEV. Including cysteine and phenylalanine, the CDR3 has 16 amino acids. Just CDR3 DNA is preserved here, 48 bases in frame from base 1.